The 20 T cell receptor beta chains in this list originate from one sample, sequenced in a study of CD8 T cells in Susac syndrome. When the RNA was reverse transcribed, random hexamers were used with an input of 0.5 to 1 ug. TCRdb ran MiXCR on the immunoSEQ multiplex PCR reads and lists one entry per CDR3 protein. The sample contains about 130,000 distinct CDR3 sequences, about 96% of which appear only once. Sequencing was done on a sample of CD4+ T cells from PBMCs. The receptors were sampled from a human donor in good health.

CDR3: CASSESGYVETQYF. The DNA of the CDR3 is TGTGCCAGCAGTGAATCCGGCTATGTGGAGACCCAGTACTTC. V gene TRBV25-1 combines with J gene TRBJ2-5, with D uncertain. This CDR3 contains 14 residues. Trimming took 1 base from V and 5 from J, leaving 11 bases between them. Per the germline V gene, CDR1 is MGHDK and CDR2 is SYGVNS.

The count of this clonotype is one. This chain connects TRBV11-2 to TRBJ2-1, with D possibly TRBD2 on 6 matching bases. Trimming left V 5 bases short and J 10 bases short, with 18 bases between. This CDR3 is 14 amino acids long. CDR1 and CDR2 from the germline V gene are SGHAT and FQNNGV. The CDR3 here is CASSPRTNPREQFF. In nucleotides, the CDR3 is TGTGCCAGCAGCCCACGGACTAATCCTAGGGAGCAGTTCTTC.

This sequence joins TRBV16 and TRBJ1-3; no firm D call. V shed 2 bases and J shed 0 bases, with 5 bases lying between them. The CDR3 length is 14 residues. Per the germline V gene, CDR1 is KGHSY and CDR2 is FQNENV. The CDR3 sequence is CASSQQHSGNTIYF. The CDR3 region has the DNA TGTGCCAGCAGCCAACAGCACTCTGGAAACACCATATATTTT.

V and J are TRBV7-2 and TRBJ1-4; D may be TRBD1 (5 bases). Trimming left V 4 bases short and J 8 bases short, with 17 bases between. CDR3 length: 15 amino acids. The germline CDR1 and CDR2 sequences are SGHTA and FQGNSA. The CDR3 protein is CASSSRGWGEEKLFF. CDR3 in DNA: TGTGCCAGCAGCTCCCGGGGGTGGGGAGAGGAAAAACTGTTTTTT.

V gene TRBV5-1 combines with J gene TRBJ1-1; 9 bases line up with TRBD1. This CDR3 contains 14 residues. Per the germline V gene, CDR1 is SGHRS and CDR2 is YFSETQ. J lost 4 bases, V lost 4 bases, and 5 bases had no gene match. CDR3 residues: CASSDTGGTTEAFF. The CDR3 nucleotides are TGCGCCAGCAGCGATACAGGGGGCACCACTGAAGCTTTCTTT.

The chain employs TRBV9 and TRBJ2-1; unclear D gene. This CDR3 has 15 residues. V was clipped by 0 bases and J by 3 bases, with 10 bases between them. Germline values: CDR1 SGDLS, CDR2 YYNGEE. The CDR3 nucleotides are TGTGCCAGCAGCGTAGGCAGGATCAACTACAATGAGCAGTTCTTC. This gives the protein CASSVGRINYNEQFF.

The chain couples TRBV10-3 to TRBJ2-7; D may be TRBD1 or TRBD2 (5 bases each). Trimming took off 3 bases at V and 5 bases at J, with 14 bases between the two ends. Germline V gene data show CDR1 as ENHRY and CDR2 as SYGVKD. This CDR3 is 14 amino acids long. The CDR3 reads CAISEVRGLNEQYF. The DNA for the CDR3 is TGTGCCATCAGTGAAGTGAGGGGCTTGAACGAGCAGTACTTC.

The genes are TRBV4-1 and TRBJ2-2; D is unclear. The CDR3 extends over 15 amino acids. Per germline, CDR1 MGHRA and CDR2 YSYEKL. The V gene lost 1 base and the J gene lost 3 bases, with 9 bases spanning the gap. The CDR3 DNA follows: TGCGCCAGCAGCCAAGGGCACGCGGACACCGGGGAGCTGTTTTTT. It translates to CASSQGHADTGELFF.

The chain employs TRBV6-6 and TRBJ1-1; no clear D. The V gene lost 7 bases and the J gene lost 1 base, with 13 bases spanning the gap. This CDR3 is 14 amino acids long. CDR1 MNHNY and CDR2 SVGAGI come from the germline V gene (reference sequence). CDR3 sequence reads: CASTVGRQNTEAFF. The CDR3, as DNA: TGTGCCAGCACTGTAGGGCGGCAGAACACTGAAGCTTTCTTT.

CDR3 loop: CASSLVSGKNEQFF. The CDR3 DNA follows: TGCGCCAGCAGCTTGGTGTCAGGGAAAAATGAGCAGTTCTTC. The chain uses TRBV5-1 and TRBJ2-1, with D maybe TRBD1 (5 bases). This CDR3 has 14 amino acids. Germline assignment: CDR1 SGHRS and CDR2 YFSETQ. Trimming took 0 bases from V and 7 from J, leaving 11 bases between them.

The chain couples TRBV3-1 to TRBJ2-5; D remains unclear. Trimming shortened V by 0 bases and J by 3 bases, and 11 bases separated the two germline ends. Germline CDR1 and CDR2: LGHDT and YNNKEL (reference sequence). CDR3 length: 15 amino acids. The DNA of the CDR3 is TGTGCCAGCAGCCAAGAGGCAGGTTCGAAAGAGACCCAGTACTTC. It encodes CASSQEAGSKETQYF.

The chain carries TRBV29-1 and TRBJ2-3; D unresolved. With 7 bases removed from V and 7 bases from J, the gap between germline ends came to 12 bases. CDR3 length equals 11 residues. In germline, CDR1 is SQVTM, CDR2 ANQGSEA. The chain's CDR3 is CSAPLGYTQYF. For the CDR3, the DNA is TGCAGCGCCCCTCTAGGCTATACGCAGTATTTT.

This chain joins TRBV24-1 and TRBJ2-7; D possibly corresponds to TRBD2 (7 bases). Germline CDR1 is KGHDR and CDR2 is SFDVKD. V shed 4 bases and J shed 8 bases, with 8 bases lying between them. The CDR3 loop spans 11 amino acids. The CDR3 protein is CATSERGQQYF. CDR3 in DNA: TGTGCCACCAGTGAGCGGGGGCAGCAGTACTTC.

This chain links TRBV5-1 with TRBJ1-5; D is ambiguous. There are 13 residues in the CDR3. V was pared by 5 bases and J by 1 base, with 7 bases between. Germline V gene lookup returns CDR1 SGHRS and CDR2 YFSETQ. Here the CDR3 DNA reads TGCGCCAGCAGGGTATCGAGCAATCAGCCCCAGCATTTT. Protein: CASRVSSNQPQHF.

The CDR3 region is CASSPRTSGTADTQYF. The CDR3 region has the DNA TGCGCCAGCAGCCCCCGGACTAGCGGGACGGCGGATACGCAGTATTTT. The genes are TRBV5-1 and TRBJ2-3, with TRBD2 matching 12 bases. The CDR3 runs to 16 residues. Germline values: CDR1 SGHRS, CDR2 YFSETQ. Germline trimming cut 4 bases from V and 6 bases from J; bases unmatched to any gene: 9.

The chain has TRBV4-2 and TRBJ2-7, with 13 bases identical to TRBD2. V shed 1 base and J 7 bases; nucleotides not matched to a gene: 4. This CDR3 spans 15 amino acids. Germline CDR1 is LGHNA and CDR2 is YNFKEQ. The CDR3 DNA sequence: TGTGCCAGCAGCCAAGGGACTAGCGGGAGAAGGGAGCAGTACTTC. It yields the protein CASSQGTSGRREQYF.

CDR3 loop: CASSQTPGQGYEQYF. Here the CDR3 DNA reads TGCGCCAGCAGCCAGACTCCGGGACAGGGTTACGAGCAGTACTTC. The chain links TRBV5-1 to TRBJ2-7; 9 nucleotides align to TRBD1. This CDR3 region has 15 residues. J was trimmed by 4 bases and V by 4 bases; bases with no gene match: 9. Germline V gives CDR1 SGHRS, CDR2 YFSETQ.

The chain joins TRBV29-1 to TRBJ1-2, with D possibly TRBD1 on 5 matching bases. Trimming left V 3 bases short and J 2 bases short, with 7 bases between. Germline V gives CDR1 SQVTM, CDR2 ANQGSEA. The CDR3 consists of 12 residues. The CDR3 sequence: CSVDRANYGYTF. The CDR3 DNA follows: TGCAGCGTTGACAGGGCAAACTATGGCTACACCTTC.

The rearrangement links TRBV9 to TRBJ2-6; D not certain. Germline-derived CDR1 and CDR2 are SGDLS and YYNGEE. This CDR3 region has 14 residues. Trimming left V 0 bases short and J 1 base short, with 2 bases between. The CDR3 region has the DNA TGTGCCAGCAGCGTAGGGTCTGGGGCCAACGTCCTGACTTTC. Its translation is CASSVGSGANVLTF.

In its sample, this clonotype was seen once. The chain uses TRBV6-6 and TRBJ1-1, with TRBD1 as a possible D gene (6 bases). In germline, CDR1 is MNHNY, CDR2 SVGAGI (reference sequence). The CDR3 is made up of 12 amino acids. V was trimmed by 1 base and J by 11 bases, leaving 11 bases between them. CDR3 nucleotide sequence: TGTGCCAGCAGTTACTTGGACAGACGGGCTTTCTTT. Translated, it gives CASSYLDRRAFF.